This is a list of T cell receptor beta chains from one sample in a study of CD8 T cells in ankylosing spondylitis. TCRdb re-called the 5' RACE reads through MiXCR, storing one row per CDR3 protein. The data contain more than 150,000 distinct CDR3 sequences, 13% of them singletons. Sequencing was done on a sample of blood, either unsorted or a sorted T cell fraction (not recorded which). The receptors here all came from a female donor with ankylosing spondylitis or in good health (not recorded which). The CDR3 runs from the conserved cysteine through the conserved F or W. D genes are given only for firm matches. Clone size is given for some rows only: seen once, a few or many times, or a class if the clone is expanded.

CDR3aa: CASSPRGTSDSRGANVLTF
CDR3nt: TGTGCCAGCAGTCCCCGCGGGACTAGCGACTCTCGAGGGGCCAACGTCCTGACTTTC
abundance: few
d_gene: TRBD2
j_gene: TRBJ2-6
v_gene: TRBV2

CDR3aa: CASSWVSGTKKNEQFF
CDR3nt: TGTGCCAGCAGCTGGGTTAGCGGGACGAAAAAAAATGAGCAGTTCTTC
abundance: many
d_gene: TRBD2
j_gene: TRBJ2-1
v_gene: TRBV7-9

CDR3aa: CASSVSGITRGEQFF
CDR3nt: TGTGCCAGCAGCGTTTCCGGGATAACAAGGGGTGAGCAGTTCTTC
abundance: NA
d_gene: NA
j_gene: TRBJ2-1
v_gene: TRBV9

CDR3aa: CASSFDRGNYGYTF
CDR3nt: TGTGCCAGCAGTTTCGACAGGGGTAACTATGGCTACACCTTC
abundance: few
d_gene: TRBD1
j_gene: TRBJ1-2
v_gene: TRBV12-3/TRBV12-4

CDR3aa: CASRVGRGYSEAFF
CDR3nt: TGTGCCAGCAGAGTAGGGCGTGGGTACTCTGAAGCTTTCTTT
abundance: many
d_gene: NA
j_gene: TRBJ1-1
v_gene: TRBV7-8

CDR3aa: CAISQTGITGELFF
CDR3nt: TGTGCCATCAGTCAGACAGGGATCACCGGGGAGCTGTTTTTT
abundance: many
d_gene: TRBD1
j_gene: TRBJ2-2
v_gene: TRBV10-3

CDR3aa: CAWSGGSGYTF
CDR3nt: TGTGCCTGGAGTGGGGGATCTGGCTACACCTTC
abundance: few
d_gene: NA
j_gene: TRBJ1-2
v_gene: TRBV30

CDR3aa: CASSYSGGTGNTIYF
CDR3nt: TGTGCCAGCAGTTACTCCGGGGGGACTGGAAACACCATATATTTT
abundance: NA
d_gene: NA
j_gene: TRBJ1-3
v_gene: TRBV6-5

CDR3aa: CASRQGNSNQPQHF
CDR3nt: TGTGCCAGCCGACAGGGAAATAGCAATCAGCCCCAGCATTTT
abundance: NA
d_gene: TRBD1
j_gene: TRBJ1-5
v_gene: TRBV3-1

CDR3aa: CASSVVEYNEQFF
CDR3nt: TGTGCCAGCAGCGTAGTGGAGTACAATGAGCAGTTCTTC
abundance: few
d_gene: NA
j_gene: TRBJ2-1
v_gene: TRBV9

CDR3aa: CASSYSGQGNSPLHF
CDR3nt: TGTGCCAGCAGTTACAGCGGACAGGGTAATTCACCCCTCCACTTT
abundance: NA
d_gene: TRBD1
j_gene: TRBJ1-6
v_gene: TRBV6-5

CDR3aa: CASSIGPANNSPLHF
CDR3nt: TGTGCCAGCAGTATAGGACCAGCTAATAATTCACCCCTCCACTTT
abundance: medium-sized
d_gene: NA
j_gene: TRBJ1-6
v_gene: TRBV27

CDR3aa: CASSQDYAGTSGYYNEQFF
CDR3nt: TGTGCCAGCAGCCAAGATTACGCCGGGACTAGCGGCTATTACAATGAGCAGTTCTTC
abundance: many
d_gene: TRBD2
j_gene: TRBJ2-1
v_gene: TRBV14

CDR3aa: CSVGRQVKNNEQFF
CDR3nt: TGCAGCGTTGGAAGACAGGTCAAGAACAATGAGCAGTTCTTC
abundance: many
d_gene: NA
j_gene: TRBJ2-1
v_gene: TRBV29-1

CDR3aa: CASSHGGTLFF
CDR3nt: TGTGCCAGCAGTCACGGGGGTACACTGTTTTTT
abundance: many
d_gene: NA
j_gene: TRBJ1-4
v_gene: TRBV12-3/TRBV12-4

CDR3aa: CASSLVGAGGRETQYF
CDR3nt: TGTGCCAGCAGCTTAGTCGGGGCTGGAGGGCGGGAGACCCAGTACTTC
abundance: many
d_gene: NA
j_gene: TRBJ2-5
v_gene: TRBV11-3

CDR3aa: CASSFNSNNEQFF
CDR3nt: TGTGCCAGTAGTTTCAACTCGAACAATGAGCAGTTCTTC
abundance: NA
d_gene: NA
j_gene: TRBJ2-1
v_gene: TRBV19

CDR3aa: CASSTRLADTDTQYF
CDR3nt: TGTGCCAGCAGCACAAGACTAGCAGACACAGATACGCAGTATTTT
abundance: NA
d_gene: TRBD2
j_gene: TRBJ2-3
v_gene: TRBV7-3

CDR3aa: CASSLEGSGSSNEQFF
CDR3nt: TGCGCCAGCAGCTTGGAGGGTAGCGGGAGTTCGAATGAGCAGTTCTTC
abundance: NA
d_gene: TRBD2
j_gene: TRBJ2-1
v_gene: TRBV5-1

CDR3aa: CARREGLHTEAFF
CDR3nt: TGTGCCCGCCGGGAGGGTTTGCACACTGAAGCTTTCTTT
abundance: few
d_gene: NA
j_gene: TRBJ1-1
v_gene: TRBV30

CDR3aa: CASSGGVVQYF
CDR3nt: TGTGCCAGCAGCGGAGGAGTGGTGCAGTACTTC
abundance: NA
d_gene: NA
j_gene: TRBJ2-7
v_gene: TRBV7-9

CDR3aa: CSASPRYGSPDTQYF
CDR3nt: TGCAGTGCTAGTCCCCGGTACGGGAGTCCAGATACGCAGTATTTT
abundance: NA
d_gene: NA
j_gene: TRBJ2-3
v_gene: TRBV20-1

CDR3aa: CASTLMGLVYEQFF
CDR3nt: TGTGCCAGCACCCTCATGGGCCTAGTCTATGAGCAGTTCTTC
abundance: many
d_gene: NA
j_gene: TRBJ2-1
v_gene: TRBV28

CDR3aa: CASNPRAGQGKVGELFF
CDR3nt: TGTGCCAGCAACCCCCGAGCCGGACAGGGAAAGGTCGGGGAGCTGTTTTTT
abundance: few
d_gene: TRBD1
j_gene: TRBJ2-2
v_gene: TRBV12-3/TRBV12-4

CDR3aa: CASSLAGRELYNEQFF
CDR3nt: TGCGCCAGCAGCTTGGCCGGGCGGGAGTTATACAATGAGCAGTTCTTC
abundance: NA
d_gene: TRBD2
j_gene: TRBJ2-1
v_gene: TRBV5-1

CDR3aa: CASSSLAGGGYNEQFF
CDR3nt: TGTGCCAGCAGTTCCCTAGCGGGAGGGGGTTACAATGAGCAGTTCTTC
abundance: NA
d_gene: TRBD2
j_gene: TRBJ2-1
v_gene: TRBV6-2/TRBV6-3

CDR3aa: CASSPPLRNPLETQYF
CDR3nt: TGTGCCAGCAGTCCCCCACTGCGAAACCCCCTCGAGACCCAGTACTTC
abundance: many
d_gene: NA
j_gene: TRBJ2-5
v_gene: TRBV28

CDR3aa: CASSLWGRGLNTEAFF
CDR3nt: TGTGCCAGCAGTTTATGGGGTAGGGGGCTAAACACTGAAGCTTTCTTT
abundance: many
d_gene: TRBD1
j_gene: TRBJ1-1
v_gene: TRBV28

CDR3aa: CASSQGVDRGNTEAFF
CDR3nt: TGCGCCAGCAGCCAAGGGGTTGACAGGGGGAACACTGAAGCTTTCTTT
abundance: many
d_gene: TRBD1
j_gene: TRBJ1-1
v_gene: TRBV4-3

CDR3aa: CSARDFQRETWEQFF
CDR3nt: TGCAGTGCTAGAGATTTCCAGCGGGAGACTTGGGAGCAGTTCTTC
abundance: few
d_gene: TRBD2
j_gene: TRBJ2-1
v_gene: TRBV20-1